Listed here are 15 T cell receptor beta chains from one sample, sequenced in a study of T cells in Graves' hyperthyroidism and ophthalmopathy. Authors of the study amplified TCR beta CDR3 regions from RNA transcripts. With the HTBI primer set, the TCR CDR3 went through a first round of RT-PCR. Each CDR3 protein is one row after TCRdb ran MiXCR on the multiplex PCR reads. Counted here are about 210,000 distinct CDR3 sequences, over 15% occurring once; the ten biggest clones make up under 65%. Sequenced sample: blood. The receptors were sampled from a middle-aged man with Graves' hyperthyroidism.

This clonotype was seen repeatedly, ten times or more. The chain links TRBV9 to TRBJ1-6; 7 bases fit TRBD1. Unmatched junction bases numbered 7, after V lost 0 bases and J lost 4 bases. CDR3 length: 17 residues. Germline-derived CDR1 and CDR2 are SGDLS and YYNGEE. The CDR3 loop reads CASSVDTGTAYNSPLHF. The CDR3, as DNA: TGTGCCAGCAGCGTAGATACCGGGACAGCATATAATTCACCCCTCCACTTT.

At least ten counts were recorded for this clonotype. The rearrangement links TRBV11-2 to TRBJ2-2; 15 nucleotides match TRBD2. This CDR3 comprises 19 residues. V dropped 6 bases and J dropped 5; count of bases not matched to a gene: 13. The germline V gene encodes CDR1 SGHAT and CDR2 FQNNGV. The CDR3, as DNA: TGTGCCAGCAGTCGGGACAGAGGACTAGCGGGAGGGAGGACCGGGGAGCTGTTTTTT. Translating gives CASSRDRGLAGGRTGELFF.

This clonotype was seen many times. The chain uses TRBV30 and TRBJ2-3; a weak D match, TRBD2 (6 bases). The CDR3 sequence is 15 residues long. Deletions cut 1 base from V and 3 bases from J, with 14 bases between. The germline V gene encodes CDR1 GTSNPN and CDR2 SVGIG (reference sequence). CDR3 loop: CAWSGGRGRTDTQYF. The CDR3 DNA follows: TGTGCCTGGAGTGGAGGGCGGGGCAGGACAGATACGCAGTATTTT.

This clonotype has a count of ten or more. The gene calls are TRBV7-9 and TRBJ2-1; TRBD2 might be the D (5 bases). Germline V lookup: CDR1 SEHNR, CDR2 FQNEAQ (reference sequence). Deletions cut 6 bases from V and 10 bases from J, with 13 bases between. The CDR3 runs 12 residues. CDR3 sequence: CASSLLAGEQFF. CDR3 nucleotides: TGTGCCAGCAGTTTACTCGCGGGCGAGCAGTTCTTC.

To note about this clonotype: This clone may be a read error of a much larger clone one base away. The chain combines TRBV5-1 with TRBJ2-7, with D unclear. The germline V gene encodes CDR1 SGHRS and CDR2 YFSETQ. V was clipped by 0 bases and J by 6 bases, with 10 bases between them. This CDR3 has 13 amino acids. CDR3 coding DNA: TGCGCCAGCAGCTTGGATGTCGGGTGCGAGCAGTACTTC. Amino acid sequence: CASSLDVGCEQYF.

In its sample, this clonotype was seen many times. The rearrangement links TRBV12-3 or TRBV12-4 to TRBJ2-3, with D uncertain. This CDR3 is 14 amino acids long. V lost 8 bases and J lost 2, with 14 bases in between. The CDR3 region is CASLRSIHTDTQYF. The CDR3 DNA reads TGTGCCAGCCTCCGCTCAATTCACACAGATACGCAGTATTTT.

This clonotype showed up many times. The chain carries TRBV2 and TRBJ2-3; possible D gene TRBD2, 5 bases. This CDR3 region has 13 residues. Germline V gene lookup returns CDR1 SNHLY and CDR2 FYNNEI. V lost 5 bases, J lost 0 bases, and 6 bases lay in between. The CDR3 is CASSRTSTDTQYF. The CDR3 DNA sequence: TGTGCCAGCAGTAGGACTAGCACAGATACGCAGTATTTT.

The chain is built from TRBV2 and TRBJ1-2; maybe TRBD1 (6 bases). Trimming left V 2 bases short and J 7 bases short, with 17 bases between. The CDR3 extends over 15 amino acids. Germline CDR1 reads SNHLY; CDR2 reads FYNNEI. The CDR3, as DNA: TGTGCCAGCAGTGAATGGTCGGTTGGAGGGGGTGGCTACACCTTC. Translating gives CASSEWSVGGGGYTF.

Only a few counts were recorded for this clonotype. CDR3 amino acids: CASSMTSFYNEQFF. In DNA form, the CDR3 reads TGTGCCAGCAGCATGACTAGCTTCTACAATGAGCAGTTCTTC. This sequence joins TRBV13 and TRBJ2-1, with 7 bases that match TRBD2. The CDR3 runs to 14 residues. With 5 bases clipped from V and 3 bases from J, the junction kept 4 bases outside the gene matches. Germline CDR1 is PRHDT and CDR2 is FYEKMQ (reference sequence).

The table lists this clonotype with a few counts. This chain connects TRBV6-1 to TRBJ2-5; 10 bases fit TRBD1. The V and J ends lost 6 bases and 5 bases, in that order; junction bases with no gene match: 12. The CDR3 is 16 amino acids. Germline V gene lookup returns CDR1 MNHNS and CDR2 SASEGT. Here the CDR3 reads CASSDQTGTGAETQYF. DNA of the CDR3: TGTGCCAGCAGCGACCAGACCGGGACAGGGGCGGAGACCCAGTACTTC.

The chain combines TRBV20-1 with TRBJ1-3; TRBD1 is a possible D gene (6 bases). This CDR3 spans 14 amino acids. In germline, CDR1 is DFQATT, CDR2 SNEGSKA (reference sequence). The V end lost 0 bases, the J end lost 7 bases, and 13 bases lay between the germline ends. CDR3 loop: CSARDSAGANTIYF. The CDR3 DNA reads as TGCAGTGCTAGAGATAGTGCAGGGGCTAACACCATATATTTT.

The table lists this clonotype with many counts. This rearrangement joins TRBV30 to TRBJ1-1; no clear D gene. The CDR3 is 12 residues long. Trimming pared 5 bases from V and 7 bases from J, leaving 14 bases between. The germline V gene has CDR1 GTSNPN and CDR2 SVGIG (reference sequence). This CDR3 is CAWVPAVDEAFF. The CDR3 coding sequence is TGTGCCTGGGTTCCCGCCGTGGATGAAGCTTTCTTT.

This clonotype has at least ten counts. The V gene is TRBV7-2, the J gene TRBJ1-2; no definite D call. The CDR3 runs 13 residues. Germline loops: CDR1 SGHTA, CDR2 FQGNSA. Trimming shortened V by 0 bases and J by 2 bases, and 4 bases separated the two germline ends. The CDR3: CASSLAGNYGYTF. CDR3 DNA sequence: TGTGCCAGCAGCTTAGCAGGGAACTATGGCTACACCTTC.

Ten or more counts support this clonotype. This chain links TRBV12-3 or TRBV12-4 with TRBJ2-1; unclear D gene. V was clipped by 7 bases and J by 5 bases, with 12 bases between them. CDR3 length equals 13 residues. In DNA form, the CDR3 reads TGTGCCAGCACCCCAGCCCAGAACAATGAGCAGTTCTTC. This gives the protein CASTPAQNNEQFF.

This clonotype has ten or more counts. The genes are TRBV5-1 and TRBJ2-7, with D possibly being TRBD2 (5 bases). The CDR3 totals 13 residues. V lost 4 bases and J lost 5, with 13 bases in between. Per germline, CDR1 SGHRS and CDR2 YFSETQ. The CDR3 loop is CASSPATRDEQYF. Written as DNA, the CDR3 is TGCGCCAGCAGCCCGGCTACGAGGGACGAGCAGTACTTC.